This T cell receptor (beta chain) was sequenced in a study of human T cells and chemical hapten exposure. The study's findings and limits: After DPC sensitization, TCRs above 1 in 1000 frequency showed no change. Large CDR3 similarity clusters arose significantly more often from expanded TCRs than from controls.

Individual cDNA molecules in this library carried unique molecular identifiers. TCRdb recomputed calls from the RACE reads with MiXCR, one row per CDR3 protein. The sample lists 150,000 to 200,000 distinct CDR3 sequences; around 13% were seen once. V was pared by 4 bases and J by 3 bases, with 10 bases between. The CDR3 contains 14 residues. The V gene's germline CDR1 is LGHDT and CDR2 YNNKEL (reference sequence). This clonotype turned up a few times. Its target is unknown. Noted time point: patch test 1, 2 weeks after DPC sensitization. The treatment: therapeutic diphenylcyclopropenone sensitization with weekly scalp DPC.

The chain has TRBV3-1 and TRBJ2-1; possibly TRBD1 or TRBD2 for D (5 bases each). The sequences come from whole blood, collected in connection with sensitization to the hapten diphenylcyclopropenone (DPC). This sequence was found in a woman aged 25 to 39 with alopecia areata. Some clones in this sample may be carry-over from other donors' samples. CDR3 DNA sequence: TGTGCCAGCAGCCGGGGGTCCCTCTACAATGAGCAGTTCTTC. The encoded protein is CASSRGSLYNEQFF.